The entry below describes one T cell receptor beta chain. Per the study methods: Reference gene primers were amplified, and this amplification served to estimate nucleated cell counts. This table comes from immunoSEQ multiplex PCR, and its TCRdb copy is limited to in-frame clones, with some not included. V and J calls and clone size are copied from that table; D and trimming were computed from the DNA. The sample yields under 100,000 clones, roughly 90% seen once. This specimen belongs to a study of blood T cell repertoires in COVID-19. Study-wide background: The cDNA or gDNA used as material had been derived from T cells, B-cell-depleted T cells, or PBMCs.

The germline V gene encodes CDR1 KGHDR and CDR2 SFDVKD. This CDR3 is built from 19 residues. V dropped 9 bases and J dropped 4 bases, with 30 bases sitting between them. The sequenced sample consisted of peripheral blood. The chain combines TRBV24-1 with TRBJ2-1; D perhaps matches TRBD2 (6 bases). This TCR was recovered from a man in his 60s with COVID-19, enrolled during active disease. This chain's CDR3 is CATENSRGGNRRKYNEQFF. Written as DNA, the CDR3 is TGTGCCACCGAAAACTCTAGAGGCGGGAATCGCCGGAAGTACAATGAGCAGTTCTTC.